This T cell receptor beta chain comes out of a study of blood T cell repertoires in COVID-19. The overall study: Italy, Spain and the United States were the sources of the convalescent and acute COVID-19 samples.

The J segment lost 2 bases and the V segment lost 1 base, leaving 7 bases of the junction unmatched. Germline V lookup: CDR1 SEHNR, CDR2 FQNEAQ (reference sequence). The CDR3 is 17 residues long. Only in-frame clones appear in the TCRdb table, and some are missing; sequencing was by immunoSEQ multiplex PCR. The repertoire includes under 25,000 clones, about 85% of them detected once, and 7% to 8.5% sits in the top ten. The receptor comes from a human donor with active COVID-19. The donor label of this sample is uncertain. The V call is TRBV7-9, the J call TRBJ2-3; 9 bases are a match to TRBD2. Material: peripheral blood. The CDR3 DNA sequence: TGTGCCAGCAGCTTAGGAGTGGGACTAGCCCCCACAGATACGCAGTATTTT. Its translation is CASSLGVGLAPTDTQYF. The whole variable domain, filled in from reference TRBV7-9 and TRBJ2-3, reads DTGVSQNPRHKITKRGQNVTFRCDPISEHNRLYWYRQTLGQGPEFLTYFQNEAQLEKSRLLSDRFSAERPKGSFSTLEIQRTEQGDSAMYLCASSLGVGLAPTDTQYFGPGTRLTVL.